The present TCR beta chain was sequenced within a study of patients and donors after allogeneic stem cell transplantation. CDR3 length: 14 amino acids. CDR1 is SGHTA, CDR2 FQGNSA, per germline. With V trimmed by 5 bases and J by 4 bases, 5 bases remained unmatched. A single record per CDR3 protein comes from TCRdb applying MiXCR to the RT-PCR reads. This sample yields more than 850,000 distinct CDR3 sequences, of which about a sixth are seen a single time; around 5.5% belongs to the top ten. This clonotype has a handful of counts. Material for sequencing was blood, either unsorted or a sorted T cell fraction (not recorded which). The sequence derives from a human donor who was either an allogeneic HSCT recipient or a stem cell or donor lymphocyte infusion donor (not recorded which). It is not recorded whose cells these are; they may come from a transplant donor. The chain is built from TRBV7-2 and TRBJ2-5; the match to TRBD1 covers 9 bases. The CDR3 here is CASSAGQGLETQYF. Written as DNA, the CDR3 is TGTGCCAGCAGCGCGGGACAGGGACTAGAGACCCAGTACTTC.